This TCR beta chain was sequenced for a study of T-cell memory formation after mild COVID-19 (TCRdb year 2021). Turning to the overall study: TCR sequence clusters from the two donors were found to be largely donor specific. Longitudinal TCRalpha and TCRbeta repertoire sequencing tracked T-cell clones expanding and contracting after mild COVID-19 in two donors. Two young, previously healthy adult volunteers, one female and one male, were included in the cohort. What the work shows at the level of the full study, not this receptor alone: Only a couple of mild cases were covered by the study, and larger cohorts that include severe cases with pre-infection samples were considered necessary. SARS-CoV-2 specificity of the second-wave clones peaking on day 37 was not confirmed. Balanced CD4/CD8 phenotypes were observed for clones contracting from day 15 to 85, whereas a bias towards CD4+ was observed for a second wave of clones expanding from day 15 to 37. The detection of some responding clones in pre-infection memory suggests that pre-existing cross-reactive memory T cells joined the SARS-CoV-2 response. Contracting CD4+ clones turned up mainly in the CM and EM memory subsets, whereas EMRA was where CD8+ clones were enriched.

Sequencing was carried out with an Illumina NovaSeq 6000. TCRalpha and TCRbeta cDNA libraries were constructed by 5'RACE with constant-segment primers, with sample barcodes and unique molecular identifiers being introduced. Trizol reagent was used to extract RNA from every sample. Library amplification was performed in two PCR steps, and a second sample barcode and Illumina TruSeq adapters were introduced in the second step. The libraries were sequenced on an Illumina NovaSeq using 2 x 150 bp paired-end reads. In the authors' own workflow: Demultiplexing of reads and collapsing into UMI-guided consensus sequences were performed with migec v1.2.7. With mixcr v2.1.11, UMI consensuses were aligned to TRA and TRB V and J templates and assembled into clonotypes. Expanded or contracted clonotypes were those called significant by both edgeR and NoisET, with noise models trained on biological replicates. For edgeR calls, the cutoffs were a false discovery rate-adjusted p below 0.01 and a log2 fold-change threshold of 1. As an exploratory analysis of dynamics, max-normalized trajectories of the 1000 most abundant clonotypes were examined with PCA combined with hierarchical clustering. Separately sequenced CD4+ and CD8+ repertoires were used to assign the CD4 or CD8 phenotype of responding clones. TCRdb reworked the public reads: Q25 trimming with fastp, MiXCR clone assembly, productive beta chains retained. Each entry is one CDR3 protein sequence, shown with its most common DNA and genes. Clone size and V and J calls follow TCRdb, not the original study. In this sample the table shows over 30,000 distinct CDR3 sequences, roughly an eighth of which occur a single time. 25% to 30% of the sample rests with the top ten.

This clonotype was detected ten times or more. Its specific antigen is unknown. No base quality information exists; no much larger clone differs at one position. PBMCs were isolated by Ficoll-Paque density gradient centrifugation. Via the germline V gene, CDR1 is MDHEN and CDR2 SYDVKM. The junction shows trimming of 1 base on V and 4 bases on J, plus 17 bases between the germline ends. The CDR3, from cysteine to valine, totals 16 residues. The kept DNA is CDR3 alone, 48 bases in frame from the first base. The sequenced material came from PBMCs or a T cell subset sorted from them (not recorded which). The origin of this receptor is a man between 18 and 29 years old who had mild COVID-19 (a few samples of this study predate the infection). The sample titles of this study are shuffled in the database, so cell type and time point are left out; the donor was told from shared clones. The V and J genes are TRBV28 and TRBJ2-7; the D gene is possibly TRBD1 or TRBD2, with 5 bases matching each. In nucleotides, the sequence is TGTGCCAGCAGTTTATCGGGGACCCTGGGCCGTTACGAGCAGTACGTC. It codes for CASSLSGTLGRYEQYV.